Sequencing of this T cell receptor (beta chain) was carried out in a study of blood T cell repertoires in COVID-19. In the study overall: Samples taken during acute and convalescent COVID-19 were collected in the United States, Italy and Spain. The cDNA or gDNA used as material had been derived from T cells, B-cell-depleted T cells, or PBMCs.

This CDR3 contains 18 residues. Per germline, CDR1 SEHNR and CDR2 FQNEAQ (reference sequence). Trimming pared 5 bases from V and 4 bases from J, leaving 21 bases between. Authors' analysis steps: From reference gene primer amplification, estimates of nucleated cell counts were derived. This table comes from immunoSEQ multiplex PCR, and its TCRdb copy is limited to in-frame clones, with some not included. That table gives V, J and clone size, and the DNA gave D and trimming. The sample has about 190,000 clones, more than 85% seen once. The sequencing sample was made of peripheral blood. This TCR derives from a man aged 25-45 years with acute or convalescent COVID-19. The V gene is TRBV7-9, the J gene TRBJ2-6; D is ambiguous. The CDR3 DNA sequence: TGTGCCAGCAGCCCCCGGCGGTCCCTCCCCTTGGGGGCCAACGTCCTGACTTTC. Encoded protein: CASSPRRSLPLGANVLTF.